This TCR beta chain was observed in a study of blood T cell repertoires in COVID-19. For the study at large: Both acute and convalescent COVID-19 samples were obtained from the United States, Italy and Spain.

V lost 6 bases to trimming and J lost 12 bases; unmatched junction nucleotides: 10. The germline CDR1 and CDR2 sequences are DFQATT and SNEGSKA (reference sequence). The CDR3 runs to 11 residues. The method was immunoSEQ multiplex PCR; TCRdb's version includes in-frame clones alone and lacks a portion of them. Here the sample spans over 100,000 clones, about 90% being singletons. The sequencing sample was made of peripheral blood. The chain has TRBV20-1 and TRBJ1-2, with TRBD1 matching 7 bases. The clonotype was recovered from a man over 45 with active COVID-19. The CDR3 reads CSAQGDLSDTF. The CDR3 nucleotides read TGCAGTGCCCAGGGGGATTTGAGTGACACCTTC.